The 21 T cell receptor beta chains presented below share a single source sample, sequenced in a study of control samples from healthy donors and cancer patients. Generated by immunoSEQ multiplex PCR, the TCRdb table keeps only in-frame clones and is missing some. The sample consists of some 71,000 clones, roughly 90% of them appearing once. The sequencing sample was made of PBMCs. The receptor source for this set is a man between 60 and 70 years old with lung cancer.

This rearrangement joins TRBV10-3 to TRBJ2-5, with D possibly called TRBD1 or TRBD2 (6 bases each). The length of the CDR3 is 15 residues. The V and J ends lost 1 base and 4 bases respectively, with 13 bases between them. The germline gives CDR1 ENHRY, CDR2 SYGVKD. CDR3 amino acids: CAISEYGGGGETQYF. DNA of the CDR3: TGTGCCATCAGTGAGTACGGGGGCGGTGGAGAGACCCAGTACTTC.

The chain is built from TRBV18 and TRBJ1-5; D perhaps matches TRBD1 (5 bases). Trimming removed 3 bases from V and 3 bases from J, with 12 bases in between. The length of the CDR3 is 15 residues. Germline CDR1 and CDR2: KGHSH and LQKENI. The CDR3 is CASSPLDSFNQPQHF. The CDR3 DNA follows: TGTGCCAGCTCACCCCTCGACAGCTTCAATCAGCCCCAGCATTTT.

The genes are TRBV7-2 and TRBJ1-5; no clear D. The germline CDR1 and CDR2 sequences are SGHTA and FQGNSA. The CDR3 extends over 14 amino acids. Trimming shortened V by 5 bases and J by 4 bases, and 12 bases separated the two germline ends. CDR3 sequence: CASSQDGLNQPQHF. CDR3 bases: TGTGCCAGCAGCCAAGACGGATTAAATCAGCCCCAGCATTTT. The full variable domain, with the rest looked up from reference TRBV7-2 and TRBJ1-5, is GAGVSQSPSNKVTEKGKDVELRCDPISGHTALYWYRQSLGQGLEFLIYFQGNSAPDKSGLPSDRFSAERTGGSVSTLTIQRTQQEDSAVYLCASSQDGLNQPQHFGDGTRLSIL.

The genes are TRBV9 and TRBJ1-6; D remains ambiguous. Per the germline V gene, CDR1 is SGDLS and CDR2 is YYNGEE. The CDR3 totals 16 residues. Trimming shortened V by 4 bases and J by 8 bases, and 19 bases separated the two germline ends. The CDR3 protein is CASSPGPAGPDSPLHF. The CDR3 DNA sequence: TGTGCCAGCAGCCCTGGGCCCGCTGGGCCAGATTCACCCCTCCACTTT.

The chain carries TRBV3-1 (or the pseudogene TRBV3-2) and TRBJ2-3; 7 bases match TRBD1. V dropped 2 bases and J dropped 0; count of bases not matched to a gene: 8. This CDR3 contains 17 residues. CDR1 and CDR2 from the germline V gene are LGHDT and YNNKEL (reference sequence). The DNA for the CDR3 is TGTGCCAGCAGCCAATACGCCGGGACAGCCAGCACAGATACGCAGTATTTT. Encoded protein: CASSQYAGTASTDTQYF.

This clone has just a few counts. V usage is TRBV6-1 and J usage is TRBJ1-6; D is unresolved. This CDR3 comprises 16 residues. Looked up from germline, CDR1 is MNHNS and CDR2 is SASEGT. The V end was cut by 3 bases, the J end by 6 bases, with 15 bases between. This chain's CDR3 is CASSDLVRVANSPLHF. The CDR3 DNA is TGTGCCAGCAGTGACCTCGTTAGGGTGGCTAATTCACCCCTCCACTTT.

This chain uses TRBV24-1 with TRBJ2-5, with a tentative D call TRBD2 (7 bases). The V gene lost 5 bases and the J gene lost 2 bases, with 17 bases spanning the gap. The CDR3 runs 16 residues. The germline V gene has CDR1 KGHDR and CDR2 SFDVKD. CDR3 nucleotide sequence: TGTGCCACCAGTGTGTTCCGGGGGGCGACACAAGAGACCCAGTACTTC. It yields the protein CATSVFRGATQETQYF.

The chain recombines TRBV30 with TRBJ2-7, with unresolved D. V shed 3 bases and J shed 2 bases, with 5 bases lying between them. Looked up from germline, CDR1 is GTSNPN and CDR2 is SVGIG (reference sequence). The CDR3 covers 11 residues. The CDR3 DNA reads TGTGCCTGGAGCGCGGCCTACGAGCAGTACTTC. It yields the protein CAWSAAYEQYF.

The gene calls are TRBV6-4 and TRBJ1-2; D is ambiguous. CDR1 MRHNA and CDR2 SNTAGT come from the germline V gene. V was cut by 1 base and J by 4 bases, with 7 bases left in between. CDR3 size: 13 residues. Here the CDR3 reads CASSDFGSYGYTF. DNA for the CDR3: TGTGCCAGCAGTGACTTTGGAAGCTATGGCTACACCTTC.

The chain recombines TRBV30 with TRBJ1-1; D gene ambiguous. The CDR3 consists of 12 residues. The germline V gene encodes CDR1 GTSNPN and CDR2 SVGIG (reference sequence). V was trimmed by 3 bases and J by 5 bases, leaving 10 bases between them. Here the CDR3 DNA reads TGTGCCTGGAGAGGTTTGCGTACTGAAGCTTTCTTT. Translated: CAWRGLRTEAFF.

The rearrangement links TRBV5-1 to TRBJ1-4; D ambiguous. V lost 4 bases and J lost 0, with 10 bases in between. The CDR3 loop spans 15 amino acids. Germline values: CDR1 SGHRS, CDR2 YFSETQ. Written as DNA, the CDR3 is TGCGCCAGCAGCCCCGACACAGCAACTAATGAAAAACTGTTTTTT. As protein: CASSPDTATNEKLFF.

The chain employs TRBV2 and TRBJ2-3; tentatively, D is TRBD1 (6 bases). The CDR3 sequence is 14 residues long. CDR1 is SNHLY and CDR2 is FYNNEI in the germline V gene. The ends were cut back, 8 bases at V and 7 bases at J, with 19 bases in the middle. CDR3 sequence (DNA): TGTGCCAGCCTCATGGCAGGGGTGGGGAATACGCAGTATTTT. It codes for CASLMAGVGNTQYF. The entire variable domain, with the rest obtained from reference TRBV2 and TRBJ2-3, is as follows: EPEVTQTPSHQVTQMGQEVILRCVPISNHLYFYWYRQILGQKVEFLVSFYNNEISEKSEIFDDQFSVERPDGSNFTLKIRSTKLEDSAMYFCASLMAGVGNTQYFGPGTRLTVL.

In DNA, the CDR3 is TGTGCCACCAGCAGAGATTCTCGTTTAGGACAACTCTCTGGGGCCAACGTCCTGACTTTC. Protein: CATSRDSRLGQLSGANVLTF. The chain has TRBV15 and TRBJ2-6; maybe TRBD1 (5 bases). In germline, CDR1 is LNHNV, CDR2 YYDKDF (reference sequence). The CDR3 loop spans 20 amino acids. The V end was cut by 0 bases, the J end by 0 bases, with 18 bases between.

Worth noting for this clone: At the DNA level, this CDR3 is encoded by other sequences in the same sample as well. V usage is TRBV12-5 and J usage is TRBJ1-5; no definite D call. V lost 0 bases to trimming and J lost 1 base, with 4 bases between them. Germline V gene data show CDR1 as LGHNT and CDR2 as FRNRAP. The CDR3 length is 14 residues. CDR3 in amino acids: CASGLVNSNQPQHF. CDR3 coding DNA: TGTGCTAGTGGTTTGGTAAACAGCAATCAGCCCCAGCATTTT.

The gene calls are TRBV3-1 (or the pseudogene TRBV3-2) and TRBJ2-5; D is ambiguous. Germline V CDR1 and CDR2: LGHDT, YNNKEL (reference sequence). The V gene lost 2 bases and the J gene lost 2 bases, with 12 bases spanning the gap. There are 15 residues in the CDR3. CDR3 nucleotide sequence: TGTGCCAGCAGCCAACCTCAGCTAATTCAAGAGACCCAGTACTTC. Translation: CASSQPQLIQETQYF.

J is TRBJ2-5 and V is TRBV19; the D gene is possibly TRBD1 (5 bases). The germline V and J ends were trimmed by 7 bases and 5 bases, with 11 bases remaining between them. This CDR3 is built from 12 residues. Per the germline V gene, CDR1 is LNHDA and CDR2 is SQIVND (reference sequence). The CDR3 DNA reads TGTGCCAGTAAAGGGGTTTCCGAGACCCAGTACTTC. Protein sequence: CASKGVSETQYF.

This sequence joins TRBV5-1 and TRBJ1-2, with D perhaps TRBD1 (5 bases). The CDR3 is 14 residues long. Trimming left V 4 bases short and J 6 bases short, with 16 bases between. In germline, CDR1 is SGHRS, CDR2 YFSETQ. For the CDR3, the DNA is TGCGCCAGCAGCGGGGGGTATCGCGTCAATGGCTACACCTTC. Its translation: CASSGGYRVNGYTF.

The J gene is TRBJ2-1, the V gene TRBV20-1, with D unclear. Germline CDR1 DFQATT, CDR2 SNEGSKA (reference sequence). The CDR3 is 10 residues long. V shed 5 bases and J shed 7 bases, with 6 bases lying between them. CDR3 sequence reads: CSALGNEQFF. The DNA of the CDR3 is TGCAGTGCTCTCGGGAATGAGCAGTTCTTC.

The chain couples TRBV10-3 to TRBJ2-3, with unresolved D. Germline CDR1 and CDR2: ENHRY and SYGVKD. The CDR3 totals 14 residues. Trimming removed 3 bases from V and 10 bases from J, with 17 bases in between. The CDR3 coding sequence is TGTGCCATCAGTGAAGAATGGTCACAGAGTGCGCAGTATTTT. Translated, it gives CAISEEWSQSAQYF.

Here the CDR3 reads CASSFGQAQETQYF. Written as DNA, the CDR3 is TGTGCCAGCAGCTTCGGGCAGGCCCAAGAGACCCAGTACTTC. The chain employs TRBV7-9 and TRBJ2-5; D remains unclear. Per the germline V gene, CDR1 is SEHNR and CDR2 is FQNEAQ (reference sequence). The CDR3 has 14 residues. V lost 3 bases and J 1 base, leaving 9 bases between the germline ends.

This chain links TRBV2 with TRBJ1-3, with 8 nucleotides matching TRBD1. V trimming: 6 bases; J trimming: 2 bases; junction bases outside the gene matches: 6. Germline V gene data show CDR1 as SNHLY and CDR2 as FYNNEI. This CDR3 has 15 residues. The CDR3: CASREWTGPGNTIYF. CDR3 DNA sequence: TGTGCCAGCAGGGAATGGACAGGGCCTGGAAACACCATATATTTT.